This T cell receptor beta chain was captured by sequencing in a study of neurological immune-mediated disorders. This CDR3 has 14 residues. After removal of 2 bases from V and 11 bases from J, the junction contained 10 bases not matched to a gene. From germline, CDR1 is SGHRS and CDR2 YFSETQ. In this sample, this clonotype turned up many times. TCRdb recomputed calls from the 5' RACE reads with MiXCR, one row per CDR3 protein. This sample has 55,000 to 70,000 distinct CDR3 sequences, with about 10% found just once. The chain combines TRBV5-1 with TRBJ1-1; TRBD1 matches at 9 bases. Sequenced sample: PBMCs. The TCR sequence derives from a man aged 55 to 69 in good health. CDR3: CASSFLEQGAMAFF. CDR3 nucleotide sequence: TGCGCCAGCAGCTTTCTCGAACAGGGGGCAATGGCTTTCTTT.